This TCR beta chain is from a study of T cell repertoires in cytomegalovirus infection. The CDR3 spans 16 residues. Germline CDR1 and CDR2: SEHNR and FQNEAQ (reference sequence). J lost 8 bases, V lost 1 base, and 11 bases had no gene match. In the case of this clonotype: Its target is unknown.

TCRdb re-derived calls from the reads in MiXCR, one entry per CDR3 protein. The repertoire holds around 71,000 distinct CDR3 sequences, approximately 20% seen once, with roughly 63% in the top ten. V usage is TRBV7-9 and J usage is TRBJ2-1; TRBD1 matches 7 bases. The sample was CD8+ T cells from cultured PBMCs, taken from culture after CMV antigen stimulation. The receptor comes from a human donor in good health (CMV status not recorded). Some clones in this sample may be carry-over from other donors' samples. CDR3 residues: CASSLGTGFRVYEQFF. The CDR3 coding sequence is TGTGCCAGCAGCTTAGGGACAGGATTTCGAGTATATGAGCAGTTCTTC.